A selection of T cell receptor beta chains follows, all from one sample in a study of T cell repertoires in cytomegalovirus infection. TCRdb independently ran MiXCR on the reads; one entry per CDR3 protein. This table holds 250,000 or so distinct CDR3 sequences, 17% found once. The sequenced sample was CD8+ T cells from PBMCs. The receptors stem from a human donor in good health (CMV status not recorded). Some clones in this sample may be carry-over from other donors' samples. Both conserved end residues are part of each CDR3. A D gene is named only where the DNA matches it firmly. Rows may omit the clone size; those that give it use once, few, many or a size class.

V	J	size	D	DNA	CDR3
TRBV12-3/TRBV12-4	TRBJ1-5	many	NA	TGTGCCAGCAGCATAAGTCCGGGGTCCCAGCCCCAGCATTTT	CASSISPGSQPQHF
TRBV6-2/TRBV6-3	TRBJ1-5	once	NA	TGTGCCAGCAGTTACAGGGCTGGCAATCAGCCCCAGCATTTT	CASSYRAGNQPQHF
TRBV7-9	TRBJ2-3	many	NA	TGTGCCAGCAGCCGGGACACCTCCGGCGATACGCAGTATTTT	CASSRDTSGDTQYF
TRBV6-2/TRBV6-3	TRBJ2-2	NA	TRBD1	TGTGCCAGCAGTTGGACAGGAAAAACCGGGGAGCTGTTTTTT	CASSWTGKTGELFF
TRBV7-9	TRBJ2-4	once	TRBD1	TGTGCCAGCAGCGGCCAGGGGGCTGCCAAAAACATTCAGTACTTC	CASSGQGAAKNIQYF
TRBV12-3/TRBV12-4	TRBJ1-5	NA	NA	TGTGCCAGCAGTTTGGATCAACCGAATCAGCCCCAGCATTTT	CASSLDQPNQPQHF
TRBV4-1	TRBJ2-7	many	NA	TGCGCCAGCAGCCAAGTACTATCCCTCTCCTACGAGCAGTACTTC	CASSQVLSLSYEQYF
TRBV28	TRBJ2-1	many	NA	TGTGCCAGCAGTTTTGGCCCAAGCTCCTACAATGAGCAGTTCTTC	CASSFGPSSYNEQFF
TRBV15	TRBJ2-6	few	TRBD1	TGTGCCACCAGCAGAGACAGGGGGCTTGGGGCCAACGTCCTGACTTTC	CATSRDRGLGANVLTF
TRBV7-8	TRBJ2-3	many	NA	TGTGCCAGCAGCTTAGTGGTGGGACCTCGCACAGATACGCAGTATTTT	CASSLVVGPRTDTQYF
TRBV25-1	TRBJ1-2	NA	TRBD1	TGTGCCAGCAGTGAACCTGGACAGGGGTATGGCTACACCTTC	CASSEPGQGYGYTF
TRBV14	TRBJ2-7	NA	NA	TGTGCCAGCAGCCAAGATAGGTGGTATTCGGACGAGCAGTACTTC	CASSQDRWYSDEQYF
TRBV24-1	TRBJ2-6	few	NA	TGTGCCACCAGTGATTCGACGGATACTGGGGCCAACGTCCTGACTTTC	CATSDSTDTGANVLTF
TRBV4-2	TRBJ1-2	few	NA	TGTGCCAGCAGTTCCAGCTATGGCTACACCTTC	CASSSSYGYTF
TRBV29-1	TRBJ1-2	NA	NA	TGCAGCGTTCTGGATGCAGGAGATTATGGCTACACCTTC	CSVLDAGDYGYTF
TRBV7-4	TRBJ2-5	few	TRBD1	TGTGCCAGCAGCTTAGGGTGGGGACAGGGGATTCAAGAGACCCAGTACTTC	CASSLGWGQGIQETQYF
TRBV5-5	TRBJ1-1	many	TRBD1	TGTGCCAGCAGCTTGGGTACAGGGGACTACACTGAAGCTTTCTTT	CASSLGTGDYTEAFF
TRBV7-2	TRBJ1-6	many	TRBD1	TGTGCCAGCAGGACAGGGGACTCACCCCTCCACTTT	CASRTGDSPLHF
TRBV28	TRBJ2-7	many	TRBD2	TGTGCCAGCAGTCCCCCGGGGGGAATAAACGAGCAGTACTTC	CASSPPGGINEQYF
TRBV7-8	TRBJ2-1	NA	NA	TGTGCCAGCAGTATATGCGGAAGCGGAAGCTCCTACAATGAGCAGTTCTTC	CASSICGSGSSYNEQFF
TRBV29-1	TRBJ2-3	many	NA	TGCAGCGTTGAATTTCTTGAGGATACGCAGTATTTT	CSVEFLEDTQYF
TRBV7-8	TRBJ1-1	NA	TRBD1	TGTGCCAGCAGCCAGCCCCAGGGGGCTTATACTGAAGCTTTCTTT	CASSQPQGAYTEAFF
TRBV7-9	TRBJ1-5	NA	NA	TGTGCCAGCAGCTTAGAAAGTCAGCCCCAGCATTTT	CASSLESQPQHF
TRBV6-5	TRBJ1-1	NA	NA	TGTGCCAGCAGTCTACCGGGGGAGACCGCTGAAGCTTTCTTT	CASSLPGETAEAFF
TRBV7-2	TRBJ1-5	many	NA	TGTGCCAGCAGCTTATGGGGTGGGCAGCCCCAGCATTTT	CASSLWGGQPQHF
TRBV19	TRBJ1-2	few	NA	TGTGCCAGTAGAAAACGAAGTTTAGGCAGCTCACCTAACTATGGCTACACCTTC	CASRKRSLGSSPNYGYTF
TRBV5-6	TRBJ2-7	NA	NA	TGTGCCAGCAGCTTGGCCAACAGGGACGAGCAGTACTTC	CASSLANRDEQYF
TRBV7-9	TRBJ2-4	NA	NA	TGTGCCAGCAGCTCAACCCTCAAGGGACCCAAAAACATTCAGTACTTC	CASSSTLKGPKNIQYF
TRBV29-1	TRBJ2-7	few	NA	TGCAGCGCCGGGGCGGCCTACGAGCAGTACTTC	CSAGAAYEQYF